The rows below give T cell receptor beta chains drawn from one sample of a study of cytomegalovirus exposure and HLA in healthy donors. Method: immunoSEQ multiplex PCR; TCRdb's copy keeps in-frame clones and lacks some. With 200,000 to 250,000 clones in the sample, the ten largest clones hold roughly 0.98%. Sequencing was carried out using PBMCs. These receptors were taken from a woman in her twenties or thirties in good health and CMV-seropositive. Each CDR3 is given with its conserved first and last residue. The order of the fields is J gene, D gene, V gene, CDR3 DNA, CDR3 protein. The D gene is left open where the match is weak.

>TRBJ2-7|.|TRBV5-6
TGTGCCAGCAGCTTGGAAATCAGGGTAGGGTACGAGCAGTACTTC
CASSLEIRVGYEQYF
>TRBJ1-5|TRBD1|TRBV4-1
TGCGCCAGCAGCCAAGATTGGGGACAGGGTGGATATCAGCCCCAGCATTTT
CASSQDWGQGGYQPQHF
>TRBJ1-1|.|TRBV10-3
TGTGCCATCAGTGATCTTGGAAGGAACGTCCGAGGGACTGAAGCTTTCTTT
CAISDLGRNVRGTEAFF
>TRBJ2-6|TRBD1|TRBV28
TGTGCCAGCAGTGCTAGGACAGGACGTAAGGCTGGGGCCAACGTCCTGACTTTC
CASSARTGRKAGANVLTF
>TRBJ2-7|TRBD2|TRBV10-3
TGTGCCATCAGCGAAACACTCGGGACTAGCGGGAGGGCCGGCTACGAGCAGTACTTC
CAISETLGTSGRAGYEQYF
>TRBJ1-1|.|TRBV4-2
TGTGCCAGCAGCCAAGTGGGAGGAACTGAAGCTTTCTTT
CASSQVGGTEAFF
>TRBJ1-5|.|TRBV28
TGTGCCAGCAGTCCTATAGGGGTCAGCAATCAGCCCCAGCATTTT
CASSPIGVSNQPQHF
>TRBJ2-7|.|TRBV10-2
TGCGCCAGCAGTGACTCGAGCTCCTACGAGCAGTACTTC
CASSDSSSYEQYF
>TRBJ1-2|TRBD1|TRBV11-2
TGTGCCAGCAGCTTAATGGACAGGGAGGGCTATGGCTACACCTTC
CASSLMDREGYGYTF
>TRBJ1-1|.|TRBV6-6
TGTGCCAGCAGCGACAAGGGGCGCAGCACTGAAGCTTTCTTT
CASSDKGRSTEAFF
>TRBJ2-1|.|TRBV10-3
TGTGCCACGCTCGGCGGGTCCTACAATGAGCAGTTCTTC
CATLGGSYNEQFF
>TRBJ1-1|TRBD1|TRBV10-3
TGTGCCATCAGCGGGGACAGGGAGGCTGACACTGAAGCTTTCTTT
CAISGDREADTEAFF
>TRBJ1-1|.|TRBV29-1
TGCAGCGTGGGCATCACTTTGAACGCTGAAGCTTTCTTT
CSVGITLNAEAFF